These 27 T cell receptor beta chains came from one sample sequenced in a study of shared clonotypes between healthy human individuals. Using immunoSEQ multiplex PCR, the repertoire was profiled, and TCRdb retains in-frame clones only, with some absent. Of a few million clones in the sample, roughly 92% were seen once. Sequencing was carried out using naive CD4+ T cells sorted from blood. Subset of the sample: CD45RA+ positively selected. The receptors were gathered from a man younger than 30 in good health.

This clone was picked up one time. The V and J genes are TRBV7-9 and TRBJ2-2; TRBD1 matches 8 bases. Germline CDR1 and CDR2: SEHNR and FQNEAQ (reference sequence). The V segment lost 5 bases and the J segment 7 bases; nucleotides outside the gene matches: 9. The CDR3 consists of 15 residues. CDR3 in amino acids: CASSRSDRVIGELFF. The DNA for the CDR3 is TGTGCCAGCAGCAGATCGGACAGGGTAATCGGGGAGCTGTTTTTT.

This chain links TRBV10-3 with TRBJ1-5; D ambiguous. This CDR3 is built from 14 residues. The germline V and J ends were trimmed by 5 bases and 9 bases, with 17 bases remaining between them. In germline, CDR1 is ENHRY, CDR2 SYGVKD. CDR3 protein: CAISLDGNERPQHF. Written as DNA, the CDR3 is TGTGCCATCAGTCTGGACGGCAACGAGAGGCCCCAGCATTTT.

The V call is TRBV18, the J call TRBJ1-1; no firm D call. The CDR3 contains 16 residues. V was clipped by 3 bases and J by 2 bases, with 16 bases between them. CDR1 is KGHSH, CDR2 LQKENI, per germline. The CDR3 region has the DNA TGTGCCAGCTCACCGACTACCCTGCAGGTCAACACTGAAGCTTTCTTT. This sequence encodes CASSPTTLQVNTEAFF.

V gene TRBV6-1 combines with J gene TRBJ2-5; D perhaps matches TRBD2 (7 bases). Per the germline V gene, CDR1 is MNHNS and CDR2 is SASEGT. V was pared by 10 bases and J by 4 bases, with 22 bases between. The CDR3 has 15 residues. The CDR3 sequence is CATSLGGARGETQYF. The CDR3 nucleotides are TGTGCCACCTCGTTGGGGGGGGCGAGGGGAGAGACCCAGTACTTC.

The chain carries TRBV11-2 and TRBJ2-5; D gene ambiguous. Germline CDR1 reads SGHAT; CDR2 reads FQNNGV. Trimming removed 8 bases from V and 2 bases from J, with 12 bases in between. The length of the CDR3 is 13 residues. The CDR3, as DNA: TGTGCCAGCTCGCGTTCCACACAAGAGACCCAGTACTTC. This translates into CASSRSTQETQYF.

Worth noting for this clone: The sample carries other DNA sequences with the same CDR3. The chain employs TRBV2 and TRBJ2-3; TRBD1 matches at 8 bases. Germline lookup yields CDR1 SNHLY and CDR2 FYNNEI. CDR3 length equals 13 residues. The junction had 4 bases not matched to a gene; V was cut back by 7 bases and J by 4 bases. The CDR3 is CASNRQGSDTQYF. The CDR3, as DNA: TGTGCCAGCAATCGACAGGGGTCAGATACGCAGTATTTT.

This rearrangement joins TRBV6-6 to TRBJ2-6, with no clear D. The V gene lost 5 bases and the J gene lost 0 bases, with 5 bases spanning the gap. Germline CDR1 is MNHNY and CDR2 is SVGAGI (reference sequence). CDR3 size: 14 residues. CDR3 DNA sequence: TGTGCCAGCAGTAGTATCTCTGGGGCCAACGTCCTGACTTTC. Residues: CASSSISGANVLTF.

DNA of the CDR3: TGTGCCAGCAGTTTGGGACAGCTGGGGAATTCACCCCTCCACTTT. Protein product: CASSLGQLGNSPLHF. The chain recombines TRBV28 with TRBJ1-6; 7 nucleotides align to TRBD1. Germline V gene lookup returns CDR1 MDHEN and CDR2 SYDVKM. CDR3 length equals 15 residues. V dropped 3 bases and J dropped 7; count of bases not matched to a gene: 6.

In nucleotides, the CDR3 is TGTGCCAGCAGTTATAGTGGGACCTACTACGAGCAGTACTTC. It codes for CASSYSGTYYEQYF. The V gene is TRBV6-5, the J gene TRBJ2-7; D assignment may be TRBD1 or TRBD2 (5 bases each). Germline CDR1 is MNHEY and CDR2 is SVGAGI. This CDR3 region has 14 residues. V gave up 3 bases and J gave up 3 bases, with 12 bases separating them.

In regard to this clone: The sample contains more than one DNA sequence encoding this CDR3. This sequence joins TRBV29-1 and TRBJ1-6; D call uncertain. V dropped 4 bases and J dropped 3 bases, with 7 bases sitting between them. This CDR3 comprises 13 residues. Germline assignment: CDR1 SQVTM and CDR2 ANQGSEA. Here the CDR3 reads CSVGQDYNSPLHF. CDR3 DNA sequence: TGCAGCGTTGGCCAAGACTATAATTCACCCCTCCACTTT.

The chain uses TRBV7-3 and TRBJ2-2; 9 bases fit TRBD1. The CDR3 covers 14 residues. V shed 5 bases, J shed 12 bases, and the junction held 10 bases outside the gene matches. Germline V CDR1 and CDR2: SGHTA, FQGTGA. As DNA, the CDR3 is TGTGCCAGCAGCCAGGACAGGGGCGGCGGCAAGCTGTTTTTT. The encoded protein is CASSQDRGGGKLFF. Variable domain in full (rest from reference TRBV7-3 and TRBJ2-2): GAGVSQTPSNKVTEKGKYVELRCDPISGHTALYWYRQSLGQGPEFLIYFQGTGAADDSGLPNDRFFAVRPEGSVSTLKIQRTERGDSAVYLCASSQDRGGGKLFFGEGSRLTVL.

J is TRBJ2-2 and V is TRBV5-1; D may match TRBD1 or TRBD2 (7 bases each). Germline V lookup: CDR1 SGHRS, CDR2 YFSETQ. Trimming left V 0 bases short and J 7 bases short, with 13 bases between. The CDR3 runs 15 residues. CDR3 region: CASSLEQGRDGELFF. Here the CDR3 DNA reads TGCGCCAGCAGCTTGGAACAGGGGAGGGACGGGGAGCTGTTTTTT.

The chain uses TRBV5-1 and TRBJ2-1, with D perhaps matching TRBD1 (7 bases). CDR3 length equals 15 residues. V gave up 7 bases and J gave up 3 bases, with 17 bases separating them. Germline lookup yields CDR1 SGHRS and CDR2 YFSETQ. The CDR3 loop reads CASLGGAGGYNEQFF. The DNA for the CDR3 is TGCGCCAGCCTGGGCGGGGCAGGGGGCTACAATGAGCAGTTCTTC. Filled out from reference TRBV5-1 and TRBJ2-1, the complete variable domain reads KAGVTQTPRYLIKTRGQQVTLSCSPISGHRSVSWYQQTPGQGLQFLFEYFSETQRNKGNFPGRFSGRQFSNSRSEMNVSTLELGDSALYLCASLGGAGGYNEQFFGPGTRLTVL.

A word on this clone: Additional DNA sequences in this sample encode the identical CDR3. The genes are TRBV2 and TRBJ1-5; D perhaps matches TRBD1 (5 bases). The germline CDR1 and CDR2 sequences are SNHLY and FYNNEI. V was pared by 3 bases and J by 2 bases, with 14 bases between. This CDR3 is built from 16 residues. CDR3 nucleotide sequence: TGTGCCAGCAGTGAGCAGGGTGCGTTTGGCAATCAGCCCCAGCATTTT. Translating gives CASSEQGAFGNQPQHF.

V is TRBV6-5 and J is TRBJ1-1; possibly TRBD1 for D (5 bases). The CDR3 loop spans 13 amino acids. The V gene lost 8 bases and the J gene lost 5 bases, with 15 bases spanning the gap. The germline CDR1 and CDR2 sequences are MNHEY and SVGAGI. The chain's CDR3 is CASCRGRRTEAFF. CDR3 nucleotide sequence: TGTGCCAGCTGTCGGGGGAGGAGGACTGAAGCTTTCTTT.

The chain combines TRBV11-2 with TRBJ2-3; D may be TRBD2 (8 bases). This CDR3 has 16 residues. Trimming pared 5 bases from V and 2 bases from J, leaving 17 bases between. Germline CDR1 reads SGHAT; CDR2 reads FQNNGV. CDR3 DNA: TGTGCCAGCAGCAAGGGGGCTAGCGGGCTCACAGATACGCAGTATTTT. Translation gives CASSKGASGLTDTQYF.

CDR3 in DNA: TGTGCCAGCTCACCCTTTACCGACAGGGTGGGTCCTGAAGCTTTCTTT. Its translation: CASSPFTDRVGPEAFF. The gene calls are TRBV18 and TRBJ1-1; 7 nucleotides line up with TRBD1. Germline CDR1 KGHSH, CDR2 LQKENI. The CDR3 has 16 amino acids. V shed 3 bases and J 6 bases; nucleotides not matched to a gene: 13. The full variable domain, in which reference TRBV18 and TRBJ1-1 provide the parts outside the CDR3, is NAGVMQNPRHLVRRRGQEARLRCSPMKGHSHVYWYRQLPEEGLKFMVYLQKENIIDESGMPKERFSAEFPKEGPSILRIQQVVRGDSAAYFCASSPFTDRVGPEAFFGQGTRLTVV.

This rearrangement joins TRBV6-1 to TRBJ1-6, with D possibly matching TRBD1 (5 bases). V lost 8 bases, J lost 4 bases, and 12 bases lay in between. This CDR3 has 14 amino acids. Germline V gene data show CDR1 as MNHNS and CDR2 as SASEGT. The CDR3 protein is CASGGSFYNSPLHF. The DNA for the CDR3 is TGTGCCAGCGGGGGTTCCTTTTATAATTCACCCCTCCACTTT.

The V and J genes are TRBV7-9 and TRBJ2-5; a possible D gene is TRBD1 (6 bases). Trimming removed 1 base at V and 5 bases at J, with 11 bases between. Germline CDR1 reads SEHNR; CDR2 reads FQNEAQ (reference sequence). This CDR3 region has 14 residues. As DNA, the CDR3 is TGTGCCAGCAGCTTAGTGGGGGCTAGGGAGACCCAGTACTTC. Residues: CASSLVGARETQYF.

A remark on this clone: The same CDR3 arises from other DNA sequences in this sample as well. The chain joins TRBV10-3 to TRBJ1-1; TRBD1 might be the D (6 bases). The ends were cut back, 0 bases at V and 1 base at J, with 9 bases in the middle. This CDR3 has 15 residues. Per the germline V gene, CDR1 is ENHRY and CDR2 is SYGVKD. DNA for the CDR3: TGTGCCATCAGTGAGTCCCGAGGGGGGAACACTGAAGCTTTCTTT. It translates to CAISESRGGNTEAFF.

This rearrangement joins TRBV6-1 to TRBJ2-3, with D possibly being TRBD1 or TRBD2 (5 bases each). Germline CDR1 is MNHNS and CDR2 is SASEGT. This CDR3 region has 15 residues. V was trimmed by 1 base and J by 0 bases, leaving 8 bases between them. The CDR3 coding sequence is TGTGCCAGCAGTGAAGGTGGGGGTAGCACAGATACGCAGTATTTT. This translates into CASSEGGGSTDTQYF.

The chain couples TRBV9 to TRBJ2-3; D call uncertain. This CDR3 contains 15 residues. Germline V CDR1 and CDR2: SGDLS, YYNGEE. V was shortened by 0 bases and J by 1 base, with 9 bases between the two germline ends. The CDR3: CASSVADPRTDTQYF. The CDR3 DNA is TGTGCCAGCAGCGTAGCGGATCCACGCACAGATACGCAGTATTTT.

J is TRBJ2-7 and V is TRBV1; the listed D gene, TRBD2, was not tested against the DNA. TRBV1 is noted as a pseudogene. This CDR3 contains 19 residues. The CDR3 region is CTSSQDSPLAGGRSYEQYF. The DNA of the CDR3 is TGCACCAGCAGCCAAGATTCCCCACTAGCGGGAGGAAGGTCCTACGAGCAGTACTTC.

This clone showed up just a few times. The chain is built from TRBV4-1 and TRBJ1-5, with a tentative D call TRBD1 (5 bases). V was cut by 0 bases and J by 7 bases, with 10 bases left in between. Germline assignment: CDR1 MGHRA and CDR2 YSYEKL. This CDR3 contains 14 residues. The CDR3 spells CASSQDLGVQPQHF. In DNA, the CDR3 is TGCGCCAGCAGCCAAGATTTAGGGGTGCAGCCCCAGCATTTT.

The chain uses TRBV6-1 and TRBJ1-2; no clear D gene. This CDR3 is 12 amino acids long. Trimming pared 3 bases from V and 8 bases from J, leaving 10 bases between. In germline, CDR1 is MNHNS, CDR2 SASEGT. The CDR3 nucleotides are TGTGCCAGCAGTGAGCTGTTGGGGGGCTACACCTTC. Translated: CASSELLGGYTF.

The chain recombines TRBV19 with TRBJ1-5; 10 nucleotides match TRBD1. CDR1 is LNHDA and CDR2 is SQIVND in the germline V gene (reference sequence). The CDR3 extends over 16 amino acids. V shed 3 bases, J shed 3 bases, and the junction held 5 bases outside the gene matches. The CDR3 reads CASSIRTGGNNQPQHF. In nucleotides, the CDR3 is TGTGCCAGTAGTATTCGGACAGGGGGAAACAATCAGCCCCAGCATTTT.

The chain combines TRBV6-6 with TRBJ1-6; no reliable D call. Deletions cut 4 bases from V and 8 bases from J, with 9 bases between. Germline lookup yields CDR1 MNHNY and CDR2 SVGAGI (reference sequence). The length of the CDR3 is 13 residues. In DNA form, the CDR3 reads TGTGCCAGCAGTTCCACCACGGATTCACCCCTCCACTTT. Protein product: CASSSTTDSPLHF.